This entry lists 21 T cell receptor beta chains sequenced from one sample in a study of patients and donors after allogeneic stem cell transplantation. TCRdb re-called the RT-PCR reads through MiXCR, storing one row per CDR3 protein. The table shows about a million distinct CDR3 sequences, with 15% to 20% occurring only once. Specimen: blood, either unsorted or a sorted T cell fraction (not recorded which). The receptors derive from a human donor who was either an allogeneic HSCT recipient or a stem cell or donor lymphocyte infusion donor (not recorded which). It is not recorded whose cells these are; they may come from a transplant donor.

This clonotype was detected only a few times. The chain links TRBV20-1 to TRBJ2-5; no definite D call. The CDR3 is 13 residues long. Trimming removed 1 base at V and 4 bases at J, with 10 bases between. Germline V gene data show CDR1 as DFQATT and CDR2 as SNEGSKA (reference sequence). CDR3 loop: CSARGPPRETQYF. The CDR3 DNA is TGCAGTGCTAGAGGGCCCCCGCGAGAGACCCAGTACTTC.

This clonotype was counted a few times. The chain recombines TRBV11-2 with TRBJ2-7; no clear D. The germline V gene has CDR1 SGHAT and CDR2 FQNNGV. This CDR3 comprises 14 residues. V dropped 0 bases and J dropped 4 bases, with 10 bases sitting between them. The CDR3 loop reads CASSLDLTLYEQYF. The CDR3, as DNA: TGTGCCAGCAGCTTAGATTTAACCTTATACGAGCAGTACTTC.

The sample holds many counts of this clonotype. This chain connects TRBV29-1 to TRBJ2-7; 9 bases line up with TRBD1. Germline CDR1 SQVTM, CDR2 ANQGSEA. This CDR3 region has 12 residues. V trimming: 6 bases; J trimming: 3 bases; junction bases outside the gene matches: 3. This CDR3 reads CSVRTGDYEQYF. For the CDR3, the DNA is TGCAGCGTCCGGACAGGGGACTACGAGCAGTACTTC.

CDR3 residues: CAPQRAGRNNEQFF. CDR3 bases: TGTGCCCCCCAACGAGCGGGGCGGAACAATGAGCAGTTCTTC. The chain employs TRBV10-3 and TRBJ2-1, with 7 bases lining up with TRBD2. CDR1 ENHRY and CDR2 SYGVKD come from the germline V gene. The CDR3 length is 14 residues. With 11 bases clipped from V and 5 bases from J, the junction kept 12 bases outside the gene matches.

This rearrangement joins TRBV6-5 to TRBJ2-1; D uncertain. V was trimmed by 0 bases and J by 4 bases, leaving 7 bases between them. The CDR3 is 14 amino acids. The germline CDR1 and CDR2 sequences are MNHEY and SVGAGI. CDR3 sequence: CASSYSRYYNEQFF. CDR3 nucleotides: TGTGCCAGCAGTTACTCGAGATATTACAATGAGCAGTTCTTC.

This clonotype was counted only a few times. V gene TRBV16 combines with J gene TRBJ2-1; D uncertain. Germline CDR1 is KGHSY and CDR2 is FQNENV. Trimming took off 1 base at V and 5 bases at J, with 9 bases between the two ends. The CDR3 covers 14 residues. The CDR3 here is CASSQFRINNEQFF. CDR3 DNA: TGTGCCAGCAGCCAATTTCGGATTAACAATGAGCAGTTCTTC.

Note on this clonotype: The junction departs from germline at one end; a sequencing error may be responsible. The rearrangement uses TRBV6-1 and TRBJ2-2, with TRBD2 matching 13 bases. The CDR3 has 18 residues. Germline V gene sequence: CDR1 MNHNS, CDR2 SASEGT. The CDR3 sequence is CASTRGLAGAGNAGELFF. The DNA of the CDR3 is TGTGCCAGCACCCGAGGACTAGCGGGAGCCGGGAACGCCGGGGAGCTGTTTTTT.

There are a few counts of this clonotype. V gene TRBV4-3 combines with J gene TRBJ2-3; D is unresolved. V was cut by 2 bases and J by 0 bases, with 3 bases left in between. Germline V gene sequence: CDR1 LGHNA, CDR2 YSLEER. The CDR3 loop spans 13 amino acids. CDR3 loop: CASSQWSTDTQYF. CDR3 bases: TGCGCCAGCAGCCAATGGAGCACAGATACGCAGTATTTT.

This clonotype turned up a few times. This chain links TRBV5-1 with TRBJ1-1; 9 bases are a match to TRBD1. V was pared by 1 base and J by 4 bases, with 8 bases of the junction left unmatched. CDR1 and CDR2 (germline): SGHRS, YFSETQ. This CDR3 has 16 residues. The CDR3 DNA sequence: TGCGCCAGCAGCTTGTACCTACAGGGGGCGGCCACTGAAGCTTTCTTT. Protein product: CASSLYLQGAATEAFF. The whole variable domain, remainder taken from reference TRBV5-1 and TRBJ1-1, is KAGVTQTPRYLIKTRGQQVTLSCSPISGHRSVSWYQQTPGQGLQFLFEYFSETQRNKGNFPGRFSGRQFSNSRSEMNVSTLELGDSALYLCASSLYLQGAATEAFFGQGTRLTVV.

The chain employs TRBV12-3 or TRBV12-4 and TRBJ1-3; the D gene is possibly TRBD1 (6 bases). This CDR3 region has 14 residues. V was cut by 8 bases and J by 4 bases, with 15 bases left in between. The DNA for the CDR3 is TGTGCCAGCTTGGGGGCCGGGTTGGGAAACACCATATATTTT. It encodes CASLGAGLGNTIYF.

In this sample, this clonotype turned up a few times. The J gene is TRBJ1-6, the V gene TRBV7-9, with 8 positions matching TRBD1. The CDR3 runs 14 residues. Germline values: CDR1 SEHNR, CDR2 FQNEAQ (reference sequence). Trimming at V came to 8 bases and at J to 7 bases, leaving 7 bases not matched to a gene. In DNA, the CDR3 is TGTGCCAGCGGACCCAGGGACAGGAATTCACCCCTCCACTTT. Amino acids: CASGPRDRNSPLHF.

J is TRBJ2-1 and V is TRBV2, with D tentatively TRBD2 (6 bases). The CDR3 sequence is 15 residues long. V was cut by 1 base and J by 1 base, with 8 bases left in between. Germline values: CDR1 SNHLY, CDR2 FYNNEI. Written as DNA, the CDR3 is TGTGCCAGCAGTGAAGGCCTAGCGTCCTACAATGAGCAGTTCTTC. Protein product: CASSEGLASYNEQFF.

The chain is built from TRBV7-9 and TRBJ2-3; D might be TRBD2 (7 bases). The V and J ends lost 3 bases and 2 bases respectively, with 18 bases between them. This CDR3 is built from 17 residues. Germline values: CDR1 SEHNR, CDR2 FQNEAQ (reference sequence). The CDR3 protein is CASSLAGAGGHTDTQYF. CDR3 DNA sequence: TGTGCCAGCAGCTTGGCGGGGGCCGGAGGACACACAGATACGCAGTATTTT.

This sequence joins TRBV12-3 or TRBV12-4 and TRBJ1-1; D gene uncertain. The CDR3 has 18 amino acids. The ends were cut back, 2 bases at V and 0 bases at J, with 19 bases in the middle. The CDR3 nucleotides are TGTGCCAGCAGTTTAAGTACGAGGGAGCGGGCCGTGAACACTGAAGCTTTCTTT. Translated: CASSLSTRERAVNTEAFF.

The rearrangement uses TRBV4-1 and TRBJ1-4, with D possibly matching TRBD1 (5 bases). The CDR3 extends over 17 amino acids. The germline V gene encodes CDR1 MGHRA and CDR2 YSYEKL. V lost 6 bases, J lost 3 bases, and 20 bases lay in between. This chain's CDR3 is CASRKIGGARANEKLFF. The CDR3 DNA reads as TGCGCCAGCAGAAAAATCGGCGGGGCGCGAGCTAATGAAAAACTGTTTTTT.

This clonotype was observed a few times. This chain uses TRBV5-1 with TRBJ2-1, with a possible D match to TRBD2 (7 bases). CDR3 length: 15 residues. Trimming cost V 4 bases and J 5 bases, with 16 bases left between them. CDR1 SGHRS and CDR2 YFSETQ come from the germline V gene. CDR3: CASSLGGGFDNEQFF. The CDR3, as DNA: TGCGCCAGCAGCCTAGGGGGGGGCTTTGACAATGAGCAGTTCTTC.

In regard to this clonotype: One end of the junction does not line up with germline, which may come from a read error. V gene TRBV7-7 combines with J gene TRBJ2-3, with D possibly TRBD2 on 6 matching bases. The CDR3 length is 13 residues. Germline loops: CDR1 SSHAT, CDR2 FNYEAQ (reference sequence). The CDR3 nucleotides read TGTGCTAGCAGTCGCTGGGGGGACGATACGCAGTATTTT. It encodes CASSRWGDDTQYF.

The CDR3 protein is CASSPDSRLVGETQYF. Written as DNA, the CDR3 is TGTGCCAGCAGCCCCGACAGTCGACTAGTAGGTGAGACCCAGTACTTC. V usage is TRBV7-3 and J usage is TRBJ2-5; tentatively, D is TRBD2 (6 bases). Germline V CDR1 and CDR2: SGHTA, FQGTGA. The V gene lost 5 bases and the J gene lost 5 bases, with 21 bases spanning the gap. The CDR3 contains 16 residues.

The chain joins TRBV4-1 to TRBJ2-5; the D is unclear. Per the germline V gene, CDR1 is MGHRA and CDR2 is YSYEKL. Trimming removed 5 bases from V and 5 bases from J, with 18 bases in between. The CDR3 is 15 residues long. The CDR3: CASSTSVVGMETQYF. The CDR3 DNA is TGCGCCAGCAGCACGTCGGTCGTAGGAATGGAGACCCAGTACTTC.

V is TRBV11-2 and J is TRBJ2-7, with TRBD1 matching 11 bases. Germline V gives CDR1 SGHAT, CDR2 FQNNGV. V shed 5 bases, J shed 6 bases, and the junction held 9 bases outside the gene matches. This CDR3 has 15 residues. CDR3 nucleotides: TGTGCCAGCAGCACGTCCGGGACAGGGGGAAGCGAGCAGTACTTC. Its translation: CASSTSGTGGSEQYF.

The rearrangement joins TRBV20-1 to TRBJ2-1; TRBD2 aligns across 7 bases. Germline lookup yields CDR1 DFQATT and CDR2 SNEGSKA (reference sequence). The CDR3 spans 16 residues. Germline trimming cut 0 bases from V and 5 bases from J; bases unmatched to any gene: 10. In DNA, the CDR3 is TGCAGTGCTAGAGACCCGTGGAGCGGGGCAAACAATGAGCAGTTCTTC. Protein: CSARDPWSGANNEQFF.